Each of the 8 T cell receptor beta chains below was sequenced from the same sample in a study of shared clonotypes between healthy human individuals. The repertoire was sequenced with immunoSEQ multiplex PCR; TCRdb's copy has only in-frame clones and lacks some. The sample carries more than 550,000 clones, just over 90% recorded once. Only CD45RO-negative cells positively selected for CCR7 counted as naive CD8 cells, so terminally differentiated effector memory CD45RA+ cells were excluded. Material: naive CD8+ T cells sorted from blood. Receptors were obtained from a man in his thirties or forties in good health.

The CDR3 region has the DNA TGTGCCAGCAGATTCCTAGGGGCCTCCACAGATACGCAGTATTTT. Its protein is CASRFLGASTDTQYF. This chain connects TRBV27 to TRBJ2-3; D is possibly TRBD1 (5 bases). The V gene's germline CDR1 is MNHEY and CDR2 SMNVEV (reference sequence). Trimming took off 6 bases at V and 2 bases at J, with 15 bases between the two ends. The CDR3 loop spans 15 amino acids.

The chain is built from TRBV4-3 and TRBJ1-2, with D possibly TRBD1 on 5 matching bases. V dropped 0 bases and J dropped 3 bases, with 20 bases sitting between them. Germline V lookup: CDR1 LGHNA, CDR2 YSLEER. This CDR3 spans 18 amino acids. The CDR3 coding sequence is TGCGCCAGCAGCCAAGATCTAGGAGCGGGGACTCTGGACTATGGCTACACCTTC. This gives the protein CASSQDLGAGTLDYGYTF.

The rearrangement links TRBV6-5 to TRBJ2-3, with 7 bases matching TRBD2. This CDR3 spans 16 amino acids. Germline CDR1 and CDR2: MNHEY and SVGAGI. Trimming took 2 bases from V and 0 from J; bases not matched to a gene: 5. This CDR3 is CASSYEPSGSTDTQYF. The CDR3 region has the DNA TGTGCCAGCAGTTACGAGCCTAGCGGTAGCACAGATACGCAGTATTTT.

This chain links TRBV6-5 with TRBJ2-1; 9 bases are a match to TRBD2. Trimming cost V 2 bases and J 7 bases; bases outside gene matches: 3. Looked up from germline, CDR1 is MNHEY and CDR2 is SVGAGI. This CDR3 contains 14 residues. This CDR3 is CASSYGLAGNEQFF. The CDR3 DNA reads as TGTGCCAGCAGTTACGGGCTAGCGGGAAATGAGCAGTTCTTC.

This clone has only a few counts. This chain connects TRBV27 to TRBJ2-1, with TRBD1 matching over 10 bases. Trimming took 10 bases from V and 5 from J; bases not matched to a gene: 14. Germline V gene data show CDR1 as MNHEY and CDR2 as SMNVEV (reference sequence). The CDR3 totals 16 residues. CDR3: CAIGLAGTGVDNEQFF. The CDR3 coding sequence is TGTGCCATCGGACTTGCGGGGACAGGGGTGGACAATGAGCAGTTCTTC.

In DNA, the CDR3 is TGTGCCAGCAGTTTATGGACAGGCCCTGGAAACACCATATATTTT. This gives the protein CASSLWTGPGNTIYF. The J gene is TRBJ1-3, the V gene TRBV28; D may be TRBD1 (6 bases). The CDR3 length is 15 residues. Trimming cost V 0 bases and J 2 bases, with 8 bases left between them. Germline V lookup: CDR1 MDHEN, CDR2 SYDVKM.

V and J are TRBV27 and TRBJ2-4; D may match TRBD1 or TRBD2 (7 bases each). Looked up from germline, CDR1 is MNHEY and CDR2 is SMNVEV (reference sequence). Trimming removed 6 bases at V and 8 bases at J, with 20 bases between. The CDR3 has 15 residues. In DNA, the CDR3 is TGTGCCAGCAGGGGGACAGCATCACGGGGGGACATTCAGTACTTC. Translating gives CASRGTASRGDIQYF.

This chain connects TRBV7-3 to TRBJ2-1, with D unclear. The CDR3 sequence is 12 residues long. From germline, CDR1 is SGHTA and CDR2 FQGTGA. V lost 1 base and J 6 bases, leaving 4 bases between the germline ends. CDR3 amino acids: CASSLMGNEQFF. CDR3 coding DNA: TGTGCCAGCAGCTTAATGGGCAATGAGCAGTTCTTC.